These T cell receptor beta chains were read from a single sample in a study of OX40 agonist ivuxolimab in advanced cancers. Assay: immunoSEQ multiplex PCR; the TCRdb copy retains only in-frame clones and omits some. Of some 7,500 clones listed, roughly 90% are singletons. This specimen consisted of CD4+ or CD8+ T cells sorted from blood, obtained in a trial of the OX40 agonist ivuxolimab. The receptors derive from an adult with an advanced solid tumor such as melanoma, head and neck, liver or kidney cancer. The CDR3 runs from the conserved cysteine through the conserved F or W. Fields, in order: clone size, V gene, J gene, CDR3 length, D gene, CDR3 DNA, CDR3 protein. The D gene is left open where the match is weak. Some rows mark clone size as missing; the rest say once, few, many or name a class of expanded clone.

>NA|TRBV27|TRBJ1-1|13|NA
TGTGCCAGCAGTTTAGATCCGAGGGTTGAAGCTTTCTTT
CASSLDPRVEAFF
>few|TRBV14|TRBJ2-3|17|TRBD2
TGTGCCAGCAGCCCCTACCCGGCGGGAGTTGTGACAGATACGCAGTATTTT
CASSPYPAGVVTDTQYF
>NA|TRBV28|TRBJ2-7|14|NA
TGTGCCAGCAGTTTAATGGGGTCGGGTTACGAGCAGTACTTC
CASSLMGSGYEQYF
>NA|TRBV7-6|TRBJ1-1|15|NA
TGTGCCAGCAGCTTATCCAGGGAAAGGAACACTGAAGCTTTCTTT
CASSLSRERNTEAFF
>NA|TRBV6-6|TRBJ2-5|14|TRBD1
TGTGCCAGCAGTCCGACAGGGCGGACAGAGACCCAGTACTTC
CASSPTGRTETQYF
>NA|TRBV6-5|TRBJ1-1|15|TRBD1
TGTGCCAGCAGTTACCTATGGACAGGGGCTCCGGAGGCTTTCTTT
CASSYLWTGAPEAFF
>NA|TRBV9|TRBJ2-1|16|TRBD2
TGTGCCAGCAGCGCGGAGGGACTAGCGGGTTACAATGAGCAGTTCTTC
CASSAEGLAGYNEQFF
>NA|TRBV6-5|TRBJ2-3|12|NA
TGTGCCAGCAGTTTAAGCACAGATACGCAGTATTTT
CASSLSTDTQYF
>NA|TRBV7-9|TRBJ2-4|14|NA
TGTGCCAGCAGCTTTGCTGAAGCCAAAAACATTCAGTACTTC
CASSFAEAKNIQYF
>NA|TRBV28|TRBJ1-2|13|TRBD1
TGTGCCAGCAGTTTAGGGACAGGCTATGGCTACACCTTC
CASSLGTGYGYTF
>NA|TRBV27|TRBJ1-6|14|TRBD1
TGTGCCAGCAGCTCGGGACAGAGTAATTCACCCCTCCACTTT
CASSSGQSNSPLHF
>NA|TRBV29-1|TRBJ2-7|13|NA
TGCAGCGTTGTTATCGGTTATCCCTACGAGCAGTACTTC
CSVVIGYPYEQYF
>NA|TRBV6-5|TRBJ1-5|11|NA
TGTGCCAGCAGTCTGGATCAGCCCCAGCATTTT
CASSLDQPQHF
>NA|TRBV27|TRBJ2-3|14|NA
TGTGCCAGCAGCATAGTTGGGCCAACAGATACGCAGTATTTT
CASSIVGPTDTQYF
>few|TRBV4-1|TRBJ2-7|12|NA
TGTGCCAGCAGCCCGGGTGGCTACGAGCAGTACTTC
CASSPGGYEQYF
>NA|TRBV7-9|TRBJ1-1|11|NA
TGTGCCAGCAGCGGGAACACTGAAGCTTTCTTT
CASSGNTEAFF
>NA|TRBV29-1|TRBJ2-3|14|NA
TGCAGCGTTGGGGTGTGGGGTCCAACAGATACGCAGTATTTT
CSVGVWGPTDTQYF
>NA|TRBV11-2|TRBJ2-7|18|NA
TGTGCCAGCAGCTTAGGACCATCGACAGCCCCTAAGTCCTACGAGCAGTACTTC
CASSLGPSTAPKSYEQYF
>NA|TRBV11-3|TRBJ2-7|16|NA
TGTGCCAGCAGCTTAGTACCTAGCGAAAGGGGCCTCGAGCAGTACTTC
CASSLVPSERGLEQYF
>NA|TRBV5-1|TRBJ1-4|14|NA
TGCGCCAGCAGCTTAGGGCTTGGGGATGAAAAACTGTTTTTT
CASSLGLGDEKLFF
>NA|TRBV7-3|TRBJ2-7|18|TRBD2
TGTGCCAGCAGGTCTCCAGCAGGCGGGACTAGCGGATCCTACGAGCAGTACTTC
CASRSPAGGTSGSYEQYF
>NA|TRBV6-5|TRBJ1-1|14|NA
TGTGCCAGCAGTTTAGAGGGGGGGAGCACTGAAGCTTTCTTT
CASSLEGGSTEAFF
>NA|TRBV2|TRBJ1-2|12|NA
TGTGCCAGCAGGACCGGGACGGAGGGCTACACCTTC
CASRTGTEGYTF
>NA|TRBV29-1|TRBJ2-1|13|TRBD1
TGCAGCGTTTTTGGACAGGGCCACAATGAGCAGTTCTTC
CSVFGQGHNEQFF
>NA|TRBV29-1|TRBJ1-2|17|TRBD1
TGCAGTGTTGAAGATCCCATCTCGGACAGGACCGGTCGGGGCTACACCTTC
CSVEDPISDRTGRGYTF
>NA|TRBV9|TRBJ2-1|16|TRBD2
TGTGCCAGCAGCTCTAGGACTAGCGGGATTGCAAATGAGCAGTTCTTC
CASSSRTSGIANEQFF
>NA|TRBV9|TRBJ2-3|14|NA
TGTGCCAGCAGCGTAGTTTTAGGGTCGGATACGCAGTATTTT
CASSVVLGSDTQYF
>NA|TRBV30|TRBJ1-5|14|NA
TGTGCCTGGAGTGTACGGGCAGGGCATCAGCCCCAGCATTTT
CAWSVRAGHQPQHF
>NA|TRBV7-2|TRBJ2-7|13|NA
TGTGCCAGCAGCTTAGAAAGGGGAGGCGAGCAGTACTTC
CASSLERGGEQYF
>NA|TRBV9|TRBJ2-3|14|NA
TGTGCCAGCAGCGTAGCTGGGGGGTCAGATACGCAGTATTTT
CASSVAGGSDTQYF
>NA|TRBV7-3|TRBJ2-2|13|TRBD2
TGTGCCAGCTCGGCGGGAGTCACCGGGGAGCTGTTTTTT
CASSAGVTGELFF
>NA|TRBV30|TRBJ2-5|16|TRBD2
TGTGCCTGGAGTGGTTTAAGGCTAGCGGGAAGGGTGACCCAGTACTTC
CAWSGLRLAGRVTQYF
>NA|TRBV27|TRBJ2-1|15|TRBD2
TGTGCCAGCAGTTCCCAGACTAGCGGGGATAATGAGCAGTTCTTC
CASSSQTSGDNEQFF
>NA|TRBV2|TRBJ2-7|16|TRBD2
TGTGCCAGCAGTGAAGGGACTAGCGGGTACTCCTACGAGCAGTACTTC
CASSEGTSGYSYEQYF
>NA|TRBV6-5|TRBJ2-1|13|NA
TGTGCCAGCACGGATAGCTTGTACAATGAGCAGTTCTTC
CASTDSLYNEQFF
>NA|TRBV5-6|TRBJ2-5|14|NA
TGTGCCAGCAGCTTGCTCCTAGCGCAAGAGACCCAGTACTTC
CASSLLLAQETQYF
>NA|TRBV7-9|TRBJ1-2|13|NA
TGTGCCAGCAGCTTAGTTACTGACTATGGCTACACCTTC
CASSLVTDYGYTF
>NA|TRBV9|TRBJ2-1|13|NA
TGTGCCAGCAGCTCCATTGGGTACAATGAGCAGTTCTTC
CASSSIGYNEQFF
>once|TRBV27|TRBJ2-7|15|TRBD2
TGTGCCAGCAGTTGGGGAGGGGATATGGGGTACGAGCAGTACTTC
CASSWGGDMGYEQYF
>NA|TRBV7-9|TRBJ1-1|14|NA
TGTGCCAGCAGCTTAAATCCCTTTGGGGGCTCAGCTTTCTTT
CASSLNPFGGSAFF
>NA|TRBV13|TRBJ1-2|12|TRBD1
TGTGCCAGCAGCAAAGACAGGGATGGCTACACCTTC
CASSKDRDGYTF
>NA|TRBV28|TRBJ2-3|22|TRBD2
TGTGCCAGCAGCCGACCTAGCGGGAGGTGGCAGATACGCAGGGAGGTGGCAGATACGCAGTATTTT
CASSRPSGRWQIRREVADTQYF
>NA|TRBV7-9|TRBJ2-5|17|TRBD1
TGTGCCAGCAGCTCATTCGGTGGGCCAAAACAGGGGGAGACCCAGTACTTC
CASSSFGGPKQGETQYF
>NA|TRBV10-3|TRBJ2-7|16|TRBD1
TGTGCCATCAGTGAACCTGGACAGGGCCTGCTCTACGAGCAGTACTTC
CAISEPGQGLLYEQYF
>NA|TRBV6-1|TRBJ2-7|10|NA
TGTGCCACCAATCGCTACGAGCAGTACTTC
CATNRYEQYF
>NA|TRBV27|TRBJ1-5|14|NA
TGTGCCAGCAGTTTATTGGGGAGCAATCAGCCCCAGCATTTT
CASSLLGSNQPQHF
>NA|TRBV19|TRBJ2-1|13|TRBD2
TGTGCCAGTAGACGGGAGGCCTACAATGAGCAGTTCTTC
CASRREAYNEQFF
>NA|TRBV27|TRBJ2-7|14|NA
TGTGCCAGCAGCCCCGTAGACAGGCTCTACGAGCAGTACTTC
CASSPVDRLYEQYF
>NA|TRBV7-9|TRBJ2-1|14|TRBD1
TGTGCCAGCAGGAAAGGACAGGGACCCAATGAGCAGTTCTTC
CASRKGQGPNEQFF
>once|TRBV19|TRBJ2-7|14|NA
TGTGCCAGCAGTGATGGGCAGCTCGTGGACGAGCAGTACTTC
CASSDGQLVDEQYF
>NA|TRBV7-9|TRBJ2-5|15|TRBD2
TGTGCCAGCAGTGCCGGGACTAGCGGCCAAGAGACCCAGTACTTC
CASSAGTSGQETQYF
>NA|TRBV7-6|TRBJ1-1|12|NA
TGTGCCAGCAGCCCCGACCGGACTGAAGCTTTCTTT
CASSPDRTEAFF